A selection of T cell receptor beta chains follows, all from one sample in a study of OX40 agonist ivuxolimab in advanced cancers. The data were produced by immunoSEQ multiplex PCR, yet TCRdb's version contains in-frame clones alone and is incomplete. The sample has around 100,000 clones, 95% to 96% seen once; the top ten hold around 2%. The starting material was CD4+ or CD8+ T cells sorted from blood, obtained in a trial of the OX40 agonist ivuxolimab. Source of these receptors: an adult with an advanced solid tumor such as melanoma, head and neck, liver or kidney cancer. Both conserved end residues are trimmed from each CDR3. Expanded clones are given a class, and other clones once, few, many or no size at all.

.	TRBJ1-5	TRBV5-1	ASSLDPSQPQH
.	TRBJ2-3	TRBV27	ASSPESTDTQY
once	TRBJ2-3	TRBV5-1	ASSWGQGGTDTQY
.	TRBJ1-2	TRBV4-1	ASSQVTTAPGYT
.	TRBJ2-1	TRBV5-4	ASSLATTGGYNEQF
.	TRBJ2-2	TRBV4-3	ASSQDIGTANTGELF
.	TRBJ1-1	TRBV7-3	ASSLAGEANTEAF
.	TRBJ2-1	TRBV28	ASSFTLDDEQF
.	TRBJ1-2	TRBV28	ASSSLDRMNYGYT
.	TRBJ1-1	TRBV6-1	ASSDHGEWGPEAF
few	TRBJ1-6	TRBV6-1	ASSEYGGRALH
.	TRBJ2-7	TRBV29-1	SVEEHGGRGVSYEQY
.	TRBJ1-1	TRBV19	ASSLVTAPNTEAF
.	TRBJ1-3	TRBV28	ASSPPGTRDTIY
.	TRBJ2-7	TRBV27	ASSSNRDTTYEQY
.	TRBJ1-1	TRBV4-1	ASSQVRGMNTEAF
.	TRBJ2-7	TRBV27	ASSTTGGKLYEQY